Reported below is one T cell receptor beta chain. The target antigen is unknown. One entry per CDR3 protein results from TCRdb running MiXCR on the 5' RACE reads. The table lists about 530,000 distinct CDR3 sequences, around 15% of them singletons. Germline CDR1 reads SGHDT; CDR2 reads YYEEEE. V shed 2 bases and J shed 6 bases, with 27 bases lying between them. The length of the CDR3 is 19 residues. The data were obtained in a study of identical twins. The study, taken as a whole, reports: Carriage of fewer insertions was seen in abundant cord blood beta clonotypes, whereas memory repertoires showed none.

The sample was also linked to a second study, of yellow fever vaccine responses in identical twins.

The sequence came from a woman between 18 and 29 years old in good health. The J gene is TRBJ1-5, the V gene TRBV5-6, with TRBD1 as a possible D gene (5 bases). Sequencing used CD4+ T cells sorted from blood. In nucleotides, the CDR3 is TGTGCCAGCAGCTTATTTTACGGGCCTGGGGCAGGGCAGGGTCAGCCCCAGCATTTT. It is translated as CASSLFYGPGAGQGQPQHF.